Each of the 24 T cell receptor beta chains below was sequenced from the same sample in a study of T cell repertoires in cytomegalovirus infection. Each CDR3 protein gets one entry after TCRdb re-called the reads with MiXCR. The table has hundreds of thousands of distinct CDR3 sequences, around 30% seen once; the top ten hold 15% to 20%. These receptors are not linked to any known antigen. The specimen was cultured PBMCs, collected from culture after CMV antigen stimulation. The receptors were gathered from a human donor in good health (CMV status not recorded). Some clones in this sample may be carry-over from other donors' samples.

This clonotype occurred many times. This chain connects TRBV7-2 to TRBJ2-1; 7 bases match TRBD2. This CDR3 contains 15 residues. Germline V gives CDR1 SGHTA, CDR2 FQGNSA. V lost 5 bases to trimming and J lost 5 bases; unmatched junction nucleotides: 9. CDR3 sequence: CASSLSGTTDNEQFF. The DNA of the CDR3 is TGTGCCAGCAGCCTATCCGGGACTACTGACAATGAGCAGTTCTTC. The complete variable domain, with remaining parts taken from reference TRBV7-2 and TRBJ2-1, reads GAGVSQSPSNKVTEKGKDVELRCDPISGHTALYWYRQSLGQGLEFLIYFQGNSAPDKSGLPSDRFSAERTGGSVSTLTIQRTQQEDSAVYLCASSLSGTTDNEQFFGPGTRLTVL.

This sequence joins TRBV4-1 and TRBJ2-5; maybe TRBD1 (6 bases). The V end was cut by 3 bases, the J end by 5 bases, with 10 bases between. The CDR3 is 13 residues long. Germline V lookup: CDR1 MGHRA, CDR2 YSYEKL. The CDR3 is CASSQGAGETQYF. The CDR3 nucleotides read TGCGCCAGCAGCCAGGGGGCAGGGGAGACCCAGTACTTC.

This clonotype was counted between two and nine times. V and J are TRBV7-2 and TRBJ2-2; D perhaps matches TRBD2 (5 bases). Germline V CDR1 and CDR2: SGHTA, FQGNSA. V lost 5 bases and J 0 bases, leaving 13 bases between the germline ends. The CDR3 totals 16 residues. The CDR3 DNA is TGTGCCAGCAGCCCCTTCAGCGGTGCGAACACCGGGGAGCTGTTTTTT. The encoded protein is CASSPFSGANTGELFF.

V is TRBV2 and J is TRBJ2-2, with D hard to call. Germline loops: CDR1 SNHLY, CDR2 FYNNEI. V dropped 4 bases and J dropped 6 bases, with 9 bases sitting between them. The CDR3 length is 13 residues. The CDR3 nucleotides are TGTGCCAGCAGTGGAGGTTTATCCGGGGAGCTGTTTTTT. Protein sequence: CASSGGLSGELFF.

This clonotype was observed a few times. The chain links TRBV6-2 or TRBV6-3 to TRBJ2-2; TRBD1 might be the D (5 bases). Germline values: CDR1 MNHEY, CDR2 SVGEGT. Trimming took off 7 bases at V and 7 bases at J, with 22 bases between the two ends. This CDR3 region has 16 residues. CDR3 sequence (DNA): TGTGCCAGCAACCCAACAGGAGCACGGTCCTACGGGGAGCTGTTTTTT. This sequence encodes CASNPTGARSYGELFF.

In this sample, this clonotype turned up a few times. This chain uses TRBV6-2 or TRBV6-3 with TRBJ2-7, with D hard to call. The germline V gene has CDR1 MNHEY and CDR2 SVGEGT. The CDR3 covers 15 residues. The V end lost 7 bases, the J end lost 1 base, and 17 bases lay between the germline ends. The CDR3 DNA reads TGTGCCAGCACCCCCGGCCGGGTGAGGTCCTACGAGCAGTACTTC. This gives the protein CASTPGRVRSYEQYF.

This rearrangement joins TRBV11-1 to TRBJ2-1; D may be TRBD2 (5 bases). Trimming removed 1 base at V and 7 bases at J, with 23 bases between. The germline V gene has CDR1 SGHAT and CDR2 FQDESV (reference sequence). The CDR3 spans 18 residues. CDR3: CASSLGLWRTGNNNEQFF. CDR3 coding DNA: TGTGCCAGCAGCTTAGGACTGTGGAGGACGGGGAACAATAATGAGCAGTTCTTC.

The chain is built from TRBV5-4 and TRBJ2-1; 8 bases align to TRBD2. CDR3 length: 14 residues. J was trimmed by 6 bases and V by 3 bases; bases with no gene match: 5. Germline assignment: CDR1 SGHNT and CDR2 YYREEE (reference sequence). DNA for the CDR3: TGTGCCAGCAGCTCACCGCGGGGGGCCAATGAGCAGTTCTTC. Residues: CASSSPRGANEQFF. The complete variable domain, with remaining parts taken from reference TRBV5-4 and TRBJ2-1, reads ETGVTQSPTHLIKTRGQQVTLRCSSQSGHNTVSWYQQALGQGPQFIFQYYREEENGRGNFPPRFSGLQFPNYSSELNVNALELDDSALYLCASSSPRGANEQFFGPGTRLTVL.

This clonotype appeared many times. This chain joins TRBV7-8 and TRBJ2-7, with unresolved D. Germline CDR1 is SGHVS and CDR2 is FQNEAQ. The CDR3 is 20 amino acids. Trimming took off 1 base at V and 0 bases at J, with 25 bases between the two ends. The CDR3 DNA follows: TGTGCCAGCAGCTTAGGGTTTCGGACCTCTTCACGACTCCTCTCCTACGAGCAGTACTTC. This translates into CASSLGFRTSSRLLSYEQYF.

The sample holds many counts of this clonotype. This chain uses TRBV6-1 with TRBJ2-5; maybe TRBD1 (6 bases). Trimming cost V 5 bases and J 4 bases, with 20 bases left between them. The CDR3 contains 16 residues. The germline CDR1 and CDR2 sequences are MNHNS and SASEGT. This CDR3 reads CASSSEPADSLETQYF. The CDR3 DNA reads TGTGCCAGCAGTTCTGAACCCGCGGACAGTCTAGAGACCCAGTACTTC.

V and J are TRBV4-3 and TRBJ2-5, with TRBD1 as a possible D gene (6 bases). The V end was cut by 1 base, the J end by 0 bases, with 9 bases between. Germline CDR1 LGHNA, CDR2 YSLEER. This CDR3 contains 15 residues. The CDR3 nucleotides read TGCGCCAGCAGCCAAGTATACAGGGACCAAGAGACCCAGTACTTC. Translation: CASSQVYRDQETQYF.

The CDR3 loop is CASSLGDFRYEQYF. The CDR3 DNA reads TGTGCCAGCAGCCTGGGGGACTTCCGCTACGAGCAGTACTTC. The chain couples TRBV3-1 to TRBJ2-7; weak D call: TRBD2 (6 bases). This CDR3 has 14 amino acids. Trimming took off 4 bases at V and 3 bases at J, with 13 bases between the two ends. CDR1 and CDR2 (germline): LGHDT, YNNKEL (reference sequence).

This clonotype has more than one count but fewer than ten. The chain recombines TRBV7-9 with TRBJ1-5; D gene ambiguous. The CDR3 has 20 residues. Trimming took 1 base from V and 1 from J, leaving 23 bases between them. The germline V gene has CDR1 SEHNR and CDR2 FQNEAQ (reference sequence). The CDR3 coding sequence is TGTGCCAGCAGCTTAGATTTTTCGGTACAAGGAGAAGGGAGCAATCAGCCCCAGCATTTT. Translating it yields CASSLDFSVQGEGSNQPQHF.

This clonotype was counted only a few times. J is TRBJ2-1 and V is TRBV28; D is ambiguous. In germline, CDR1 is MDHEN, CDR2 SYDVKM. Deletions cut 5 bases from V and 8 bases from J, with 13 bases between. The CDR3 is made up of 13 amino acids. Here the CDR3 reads CASSQDGYDEQFF. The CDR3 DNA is TGTGCCAGCAGTCAAGATGGGTACGATGAGCAGTTCTTC.

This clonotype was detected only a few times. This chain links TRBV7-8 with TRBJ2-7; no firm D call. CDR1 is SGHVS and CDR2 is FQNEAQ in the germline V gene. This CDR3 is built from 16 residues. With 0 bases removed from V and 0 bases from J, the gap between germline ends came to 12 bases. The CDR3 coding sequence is TGTGCCAGCAGCTTAGCCGGAACCTACCGCTCCTACGAGCAGTACTTC. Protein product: CASSLAGTYRSYEQYF.

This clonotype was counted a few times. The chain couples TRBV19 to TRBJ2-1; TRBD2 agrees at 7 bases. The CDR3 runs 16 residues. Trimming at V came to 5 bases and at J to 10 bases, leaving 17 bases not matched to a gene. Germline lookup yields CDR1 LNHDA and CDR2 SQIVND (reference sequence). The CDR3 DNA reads TGTGCCAGTAGTTATGCTCTTCCGGGGGGTCTGGGGGAGCAGTTCTTC. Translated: CASSYALPGGLGEQFF.

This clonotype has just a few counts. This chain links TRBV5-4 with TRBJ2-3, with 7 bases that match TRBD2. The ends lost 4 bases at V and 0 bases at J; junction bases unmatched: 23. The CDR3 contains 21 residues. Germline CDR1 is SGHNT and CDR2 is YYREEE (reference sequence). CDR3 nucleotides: TGTGCCAGCAGCGGAGCACGCACGACCTATGGGGCGGGAGAGAGCACAGATACGCAGTATTTT. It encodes CASSGARTTYGAGESTDTQYF.

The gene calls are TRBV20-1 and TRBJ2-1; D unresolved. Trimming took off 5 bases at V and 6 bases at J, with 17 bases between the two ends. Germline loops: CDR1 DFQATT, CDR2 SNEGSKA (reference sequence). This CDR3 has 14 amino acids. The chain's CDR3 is CSAAIISPTNEQFF. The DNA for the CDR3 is TGCAGTGCTGCGATAATCTCCCCAACCAATGAGCAGTTCTTC.

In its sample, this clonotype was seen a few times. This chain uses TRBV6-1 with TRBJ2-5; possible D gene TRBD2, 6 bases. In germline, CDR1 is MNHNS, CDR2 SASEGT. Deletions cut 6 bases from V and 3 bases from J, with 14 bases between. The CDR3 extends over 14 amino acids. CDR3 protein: CASSRAGGEETQYF. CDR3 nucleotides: TGTGCCAGCAGCCGAGCGGGCGGGGAAGAGACCCAGTACTTC.

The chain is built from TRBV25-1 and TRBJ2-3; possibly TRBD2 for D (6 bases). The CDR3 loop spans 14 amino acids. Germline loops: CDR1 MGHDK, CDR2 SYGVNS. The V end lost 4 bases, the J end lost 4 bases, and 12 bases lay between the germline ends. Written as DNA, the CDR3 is TGTGCCAGCAGTGTTGGCGGGGCCCCAGATACGCAGTATTTT. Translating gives CASSVGGAPDTQYF.

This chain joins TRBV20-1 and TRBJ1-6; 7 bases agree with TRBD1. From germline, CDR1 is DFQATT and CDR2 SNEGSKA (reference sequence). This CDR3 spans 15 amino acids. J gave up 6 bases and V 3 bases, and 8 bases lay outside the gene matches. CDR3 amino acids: CSARQPGQFNSPLHF. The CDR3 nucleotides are TGCAGTGCTAGGCAACCGGGACAGTTTAATTCACCCCTCCACTTT.

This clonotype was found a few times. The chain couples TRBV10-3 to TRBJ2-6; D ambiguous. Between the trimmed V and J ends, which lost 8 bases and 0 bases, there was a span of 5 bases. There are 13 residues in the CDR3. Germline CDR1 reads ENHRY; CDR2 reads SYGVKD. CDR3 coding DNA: TGTGCCATCCGGGCCTCTGGGGCCAACGTCCTGACTTTC. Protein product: CAIRASGANVLTF.

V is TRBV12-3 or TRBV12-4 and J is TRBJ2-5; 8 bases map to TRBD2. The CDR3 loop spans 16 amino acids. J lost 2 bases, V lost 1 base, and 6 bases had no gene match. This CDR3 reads CASSLGLAGTQETQYF. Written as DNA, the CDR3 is TGTGCCAGCAGTTTAGGGTTAGCGGGGACTCAAGAGACCCAGTACTTC.

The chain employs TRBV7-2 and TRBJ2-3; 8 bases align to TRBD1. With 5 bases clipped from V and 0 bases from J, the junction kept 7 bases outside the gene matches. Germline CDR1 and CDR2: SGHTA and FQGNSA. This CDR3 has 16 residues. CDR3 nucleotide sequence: TGTGCCAGCAGCCAGGGGGCTCGTGCTAGCACAGATACGCAGTATTTT. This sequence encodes CASSQGARASTDTQYF.